These 30 T cell receptor beta chains share one sample of origin, sequenced in a study of blood T cell repertoires in COVID-19 (TCRdb year 2020). Library preparation employed the immunoSEQ multiplex PCR assay. The immuneACCESS repertoire file appears here via TCRdb, limited to in-frame rearrangements. These files lack a portion of the clones; in checked studies, under half of the deficit traces to unresolved V genes, and the cause of the others is not known. The sample table records around 450,000 clones; around 89% of these occur just once. 4% to 4.5% of the sample lies in the top ten. The specimen sequenced was peripheral blood. The receptors here all came from a woman younger than 45 with acute or convalescent COVID-19.

This rearrangement joins TRBV7-8 to TRBJ1-5, with D possibly being TRBD1 (6 bases). The CDR3 loop spans 16 amino acids. With 7 bases removed from V and 7 bases from J, the gap between germline ends came to 23 bases. Germline assignment: CDR1 SGHVS and CDR2 FQNEAQ. CDR3 amino acids: CASTLTSNTGGQPQHF. In DNA, the CDR3 is TGTGCCAGCACCCTTACATCCAATACGGGGGGCCAGCCCCAGCATTTT.

The chain couples TRBV19 to TRBJ2-6; D might be TRBD1 (7 bases). V shed 5 bases and J shed 2 bases, with 13 bases lying between them. Germline V gene data show CDR1 as LNHDA and CDR2 as SQIVND (reference sequence). The CDR3 covers 16 residues. The CDR3 coding sequence is TGTGCCAGTAGTCCAGGGGGGACAGCTGGGGCCAACGTCCTGACTTTC. Protein product: CASSPGGTAGANVLTF.

The rearrangement joins TRBV14 to TRBJ2-1; 12 positions agree with TRBD1. This CDR3 is 18 amino acids long. Germline V CDR1 and CDR2: SGHDN, FVKESK. V shed 2 bases and J 6 bases; nucleotides not matched to a gene: 11. The CDR3 DNA sequence: TGTGCCAGCAGCCAACAATCACGTGGGACAGGGGGCCGCAATGAGCAGTTCTTC. This translates into CASSQQSRGTGGRNEQFF.

V usage is TRBV2 and J usage is TRBJ1-6; TRBD1 matches 7 bases. V lost 3 bases and J lost 6; bases outside the gene matches: 5. Germline V lookup: CDR1 SNHLY, CDR2 FYNNEI. The CDR3 is 15 amino acids. CDR3: CASSEPGQINSPLHF. CDR3 DNA sequence: TGTGCCAGCAGTGAGCCGGGACAGATTAATTCACCCCTCCACTTT. Using reference TRBV2 and TRBJ1-6 for the parts outside the CDR3, the full variable domain is EPEVTQTPSHQVTQMGQEVILRCVPISNHLYFYWYRQILGQKVEFLVSFYNNEISEKSEIFDDQFSVERPDGSNFTLKIRSTKLEDSAMYFCASSEPGQINSPLHFGNGTRLTVT.

This chain links TRBV5-6 with TRBJ2-3; TRBD1 matches 7 bases. The CDR3 spans 16 residues. From germline, CDR1 is SGHDT and CDR2 YYEEEE. With V trimmed by 1 base and J by 1 base, 6 bases remained unmatched. The CDR3 here is CASSLLGQERTDTQYF. In DNA form, the CDR3 reads TGTGCCAGCAGCTTGCTAGGACAGGAGCGCACAGATACGCAGTATTTT.

As concerns this clone: The same CDR3 is also encoded by other DNA sequences in this sample. V is TRBV5-1 and J is TRBJ1-1; D is unclear. This CDR3 region has 13 residues. From germline, CDR1 is SGHRS and CDR2 YFSETQ. Trimming pared 0 bases from V and 1 base from J, leaving 4 bases between. CDR3 sequence: CASSLGGNTEAFF. The DNA of the CDR3 is TGCGCCAGCAGCTTGGGCGGGAACACTGAAGCTTTCTTT.

The rearrangement uses TRBV9 and TRBJ2-1, with a weak D call TRBD1 (5 bases). Germline CDR1 is SGDLS and CDR2 is YYNGEE. There are 12 residues in the CDR3. Trimming cost V 6 bases and J 9 bases, with 13 bases left between them. The CDR3 DNA sequence: TGTGCCAGCACCTCCGGTCAGGGTGAGCAGTTCTTC. Residues: CASTSGQGEQFF.

The J gene is TRBJ1-5, the V gene TRBV9; D gene uncertain. Between the trimmed V and J ends, which lost 0 bases and 4 bases, there was a span of 8 bases. CDR3 length: 14 residues. CDR1 SGDLS and CDR2 YYNGEE come from the germline V gene. CDR3 region: CASSVGPENQPQHF. CDR3 DNA sequence: TGTGCCAGCAGCGTAGGCCCGGAGAATCAGCCCCAGCATTTT.

The rearrangement joins TRBV24-1 to TRBJ2-7, with TRBD1 matching 9 bases. J lost 4 bases, V lost 4 bases, and 4 bases had no gene match. The CDR3 length is 14 residues. Per germline, CDR1 KGHDR and CDR2 SFDVKD. The CDR3 sequence: CATSEGTGPYEQYF. In DNA, the CDR3 is TGTGCCACCAGTGAAGGGACAGGGCCGTACGAGCAGTACTTC.

The J gene is TRBJ2-5, the V gene TRBV6-2 or TRBV6-3; 9 bases agree with TRBD1. The junction had 11 bases not matched to a gene; V was cut back by 2 bases and J by 4 bases. CDR1 and CDR2 from the germline V gene are MNHEY and SVGEGT. The CDR3 has 17 amino acids. CDR3 sequence (DNA): TGTGCCAGCAGTTACCCCCCCGGACAGGGGTGGTCAGAGACCCAGTACTTC. Translated, it gives CASSYPPGQGWSETQYF.

This clone was counted a single time. The rearrangement joins TRBV24-1 to TRBJ1-1; 7 positions agree with TRBD1. CDR1 is KGHDR, CDR2 SFDVKD, per germline. V was clipped by 3 bases and J by 10 bases; unmatched bases: 7. The CDR3 runs to 13 residues. CDR3 in amino acids: CATSDGKTGRAFF. The CDR3 nucleotides are TGTGCCACCAGTGATGGCAAGACAGGGAGAGCTTTCTTT.

V is TRBV30 and J is TRBJ2-7; unclear D gene. The V gene's germline CDR1 is GTSNPN and CDR2 SVGIG (reference sequence). The V end was cut by 3 bases, the J end by 0 bases, with 3 bases between. The CDR3 is 11 amino acids. CDR3 bases: TGTGCCTGGAGCAGCTCCTACGAGCAGTACTTC. Translating it yields CAWSSSYEQYF.

The table lists this clone with a count of one. The gene calls are TRBV7-9 and TRBJ1-5; no reliable D call. With 3 bases removed from V and 4 bases from J, the gap between germline ends came to 7 bases. CDR1 SEHNR and CDR2 FQNEAQ come from the germline V gene (reference sequence). This CDR3 spans 13 amino acids. DNA of the CDR3: TGTGCCAGCAGCTTCGAGGGAAATCAGCCCCAGCATTTT. Amino acid sequence: CASSFEGNQPQHF.

In this sample, this clone turned up once. V usage is TRBV9 and J usage is TRBJ1-4; tentatively, D is TRBD1 (6 bases). The CDR3 sequence is 15 residues long. V lost 1 base, J lost 5 bases, and 12 bases lay in between. Germline V gene lookup returns CDR1 SGDLS and CDR2 YYNGEE. CDR3: CASSVSQGMNEKLFF. In DNA, the CDR3 is TGTGCCAGCAGCGTATCTCAGGGGATGAATGAAAAACTGTTTTTT.

The V and J genes are TRBV6-1 and TRBJ2-3; D unclear. The germline V and J ends were trimmed by 0 bases and 4 bases, with 8 bases remaining between them. CDR1 is MNHNS, CDR2 SASEGT, per germline. The CDR3 loop spans 14 amino acids. CDR3 residues: CASSEALGPDTQYF. CDR3 DNA: TGTGCCAGCAGTGAAGCCCTAGGCCCAGATACGCAGTATTTT.

The chain combines TRBV23-1 with TRBJ1-1; no reliable D call. TRBV23-1 falls under the ORF class, with uncertain function. Trimming pared 8 bases from V and 0 bases from J, leaving 10 bases between. The CDR3 loop spans 13 amino acids. The CDR3: CASYPLVNTEAFF. In DNA, the CDR3 is TGCGCCAGCTACCCATTAGTGAACACTGAAGCTTTCTTT.

The rearrangement uses TRBV6-5 and TRBJ2-4; the match to TRBD1 covers 9 bases. After removal of 6 bases from V and 3 bases from J, the junction contained 6 bases not matched to a gene. The CDR3 runs to 15 residues. Germline lookup yields CDR1 MNHEY and CDR2 SVGAGI. CDR3 in DNA: TGTGCCAGCAGCGGACAGGGGCTGGGCAAAAACATTCAGTACTTC. It translates to CASSGQGLGKNIQYF.

The rearrangement joins TRBV5-1 to TRBJ1-2, with 7 bases fitting TRBD1. Germline CDR1 reads SGHRS; CDR2 reads YFSETQ. The CDR3 is 14 residues long. V was pared by 4 bases and J by 1 base, with 4 bases of the junction left unmatched. CDR3 sequence reads: CASSPSGGNYGYTF. Written as DNA, the CDR3 is TGCGCCAGCAGCCCCTCAGGGGGTAACTATGGCTACACCTTC.

The chain has TRBV27 and TRBJ2-7; D is perhaps TRBD2 (6 bases). The CDR3 is made up of 14 amino acids. V dropped 0 bases and J dropped 5 bases, with 11 bases sitting between them. The V gene's germline CDR1 is MNHEY and CDR2 SMNVEV (reference sequence). The CDR3 DNA sequence: TGTGCCAGCAGTTTATCAGGAGGGCGGGACGAGCAGTACTTC. Its translation: CASSLSGGRDEQYF.

V and J are TRBV7-2 and TRBJ1-2, with TRBD1 as a possible D gene (5 bases). The CDR3 is 16 amino acids. In germline, CDR1 is SGHTA, CDR2 FQGNSA. The V end lost 1 base, the J end lost 3 bases, and 15 bases lay between the germline ends. As DNA, the CDR3 is TGTGCCAGCAGCTTAGGGGGTGGAGGGGCGGACTATGGCTACACCTTC. Translating gives CASSLGGGGADYGYTF.

The CDR3 DNA reads as TGTGCCAGCAGGGACAGAGGATCAATACAAGAGACCCAGTACTTC. Its protein is CASRDRGSIQETQYF. V usage is TRBV2 and J usage is TRBJ2-5; a possible D gene is TRBD1 (6 bases). CDR1 and CDR2 (germline): SNHLY, FYNNEI. The CDR3 runs 15 residues. V was clipped by 6 bases and J by 2 bases, with 16 bases between them.

This clone was detected only once. This rearrangement joins TRBV5-1 to TRBJ1-6; tentatively, D is TRBD1 (6 bases). Germline lookup yields CDR1 SGHRS and CDR2 YFSETQ. The CDR3 contains 16 residues. The V and J ends lost 4 bases and 9 bases respectively, with 20 bases between them. The chain's CDR3 is CASSAPGTSRISPLHF. CDR3 DNA sequence: TGCGCCAGCAGCGCCCCCGGGACAAGTAGGATTTCACCCCTCCACTTT.

The chain uses TRBV25-1 and TRBJ1-5, with TRBD1 as a possible D gene (5 bases). Trimming removed 6 bases from V and 0 bases from J, with 21 bases in between. Germline-derived CDR1 and CDR2 are MGHDK and SYGVNS. This CDR3 is built from 18 residues. The CDR3 nucleotides read TGTGCCAGCAGAAAGGGGCCACACTTTTCTTATAGCAATCAGCCCCAGCATTTT. This translates into CASRKGPHFSYSNQPQHF.

The chain is built from TRBV28 and TRBJ2-7; 8 positions agree with TRBD1. J lost 3 bases, V lost 4 bases, and 14 bases had no gene match. The germline V gene has CDR1 MDHEN and CDR2 SYDVKM. This CDR3 contains 17 residues. The CDR3 reads CASSCLTRRDRYYEQYF. The CDR3 coding sequence is TGTGCCAGCAGTTGCTTAACTAGACGGGACAGGTACTACGAGCAGTACTTC.

This clone was detected a few times. The genes are TRBV2 and TRBJ1-1; D is unresolved. CDR3 length: 13 residues. Trimming cost V 4 bases and J 2 bases, with 8 bases left between them. In germline, CDR1 is SNHLY, CDR2 FYNNEI. CDR3 DNA: TGTGCCAGCAGTGTAACTGAAAACACTGAAGCTTTCTTT. Translating gives CASSVTENTEAFF.

Here the CDR3 DNA reads TGTGCCAGTAGTGGACGACAGGGGAGCTATGGCTACACCTTC. Protein sequence: CASSGRQGSYGYTF. The rearrangement uses TRBV19 and TRBJ1-2, with 8 bases aligning to TRBD1. Germline V gene sequence: CDR1 LNHDA, CDR2 SQIVND (reference sequence). The junction had 6 bases not matched to a gene; V was cut back by 5 bases and J by 4 bases. The CDR3 has 14 amino acids.

This rearrangement joins TRBV10-3 to TRBJ1-2; D unresolved. Trimming stripped 4 bases from V and 6 bases from J, with 12 bases between. Per germline, CDR1 ENHRY and CDR2 SYGVKD. The CDR3 covers 13 residues. Written as DNA, the CDR3 is TGTGCCATCAGTGTAGAAGGGAGGGATGGCTACACCTTC. It codes for CAISVEGRDGYTF.

The chain couples TRBV7-9 to TRBJ2-1; D unresolved. Looked up from germline, CDR1 is SEHNR and CDR2 is FQNEAQ (reference sequence). The CDR3 totals 12 residues. Trimming left V 2 bases short and J 10 bases short, with 9 bases between. The CDR3 loop reads CASSLSQWEQFF. The CDR3 coding sequence is TGTGCCAGCAGCTTATCCCAGTGGGAGCAGTTCTTC. Supplemented by reference TRBV7-9 and TRBJ2-1, the full variable domain reads DTGVSQNPRHKITKRGQNVTFRCDPISEHNRLYWYRQTLGQGPEFLTYFQNEAQLEKSRLLSDRFSAERPKGSFSTLEIQRTEQGDSAMYLCASSLSQWEQFFGPGTRLTVL.

The CDR3 nucleotides are TGTGCCAGCAGCCACCTCGGGGGGCTCAACACAGATACGCAGTATTTT. Translated, it gives CASSHLGGLNTDTQYF. This chain uses TRBV7-8 with TRBJ2-3; TRBD2 might be the D (7 bases). The V and J ends lost 5 bases and 2 bases respectively, with 17 bases between them. There are 16 residues in the CDR3. Germline CDR1 and CDR2: SGHVS and FQNEAQ.

The chain combines TRBV2 with TRBJ2-3; D is uncertain. The CDR3 is made up of 11 amino acids. CDR1 is SNHLY and CDR2 is FYNNEI in the germline V gene. Trimming removed 5 bases at V and 7 bases at J, with 7 bases between. CDR3 DNA sequence: TGTGCCAGCAGTTCCCCAAATACGCAGTATTTT. Its translation is CASSSPNTQYF.